Listed here are 26 T cell receptor beta chains from one sample, sequenced in a study of T cells in Graves' hyperthyroidism and ophthalmopathy. There were TCR beta CDR3 regions amplified from RNA transcripts. A set of HTBI primers served as the primers for a first-round RT-PCR of the TCR CDR3. TCRdb reanalysed the multiplex PCR reads using MiXCR and keeps one entry per CDR3 protein. The sample holds 500,000 to 550,000 distinct CDR3 sequences; less than 25% are singletons and the top ten take 26%. Sample: blood. These receptors were obtained from a man younger than 35 with Graves' hyperthyroidism.

This clonotype turned up a few times. V usage is TRBV29-1 and J usage is TRBJ2-7, with D hard to call. CDR3 length: 17 residues. Trimming removed 1 base from V and 6 bases from J, with 25 bases in between. Looked up from germline, CDR1 is SQVTM and CDR2 is ANQGSEA. This CDR3 reads CSVEGTGVLPRISEQYF. Written as DNA, the CDR3 is TGCAGCGTTGAAGGAACTGGGGTACTGCCTCGAATATCCGAGCAGTACTTC.

The V and J genes are TRBV19 and TRBJ1-5, with a weak D call TRBD1 (6 bases). Germline loops: CDR1 LNHDA, CDR2 SQIVND (reference sequence). This CDR3 contains 13 residues. V was trimmed by 11 bases and J by 10 bases, leaving 21 bases between them. CDR3 residues: CAAARGAAAPQHF. In DNA, the CDR3 is TGTGCCGCCGCACGGGGGGCCGCTGCACCCCAGCATTTT.

This clonotype was found a few times. The chain is built from TRBV19 and TRBJ1-5; D is perhaps TRBD1 (5 bases). This CDR3 region has 14 residues. Between the trimmed V and J ends, which lost 5 bases and 4 bases, there was a span of 12 bases. The germline V gene encodes CDR1 LNHDA and CDR2 SQIVND (reference sequence). The CDR3, as DNA: TGTGCCAGTAGTGGGACTTATAGGAATCAGCCCCAGCATTTT. This translates into CASSGTYRNQPQHF.

For this clonotype: It may be a read error: a sequence one base away is much more abundant. The rearrangement uses TRBV30 and TRBJ1-1; the D gene is possibly TRBD1 (5 bases). The CDR3 sequence is 12 residues long. In germline, CDR1 is GTSNPN, CDR2 SVGIG (reference sequence). The CDR3 is CAWSDPRALACF. The CDR3 DNA reads as TGTGCCTGGAGTGACCCCAGGGCACTGGCTTGCTTT.

J is TRBJ2-5 and V is TRBV29-1; 11 bases line up with TRBD1. Germline V gene lookup returns CDR1 SQVTM and CDR2 ANQGSEA. The CDR3 is 14 residues long. V lost 6 bases, J lost 5 bases, and 8 bases stayed unmatched. The DNA for the CDR3 is TGCAGCGTACAAGGACAGGGGGCTTATGAGACCCAGTACTTC. Amino acid sequence: CSVQGQGAYETQYF.

About this clonotype itself: A much larger clone sits a single nucleotide away, making a read error possible. No conserved phenylalanine or tryptophan ends this CDR3, so it is likely a read error. This chain joins TRBV28 and TRBJ2-2; D not certain. The germline V and J ends were trimmed by 5 bases and 2 bases, with 12 bases remaining between them. In germline, CDR1 is MDHEN, CDR2 SYDVKM. The CDR3 sequence is 15 residues long. The CDR3 DNA sequence: TGTGCCAGCAGTAAAGGAGATAGTAACACCGGGGAGCTGTTTTTG. The encoded protein is CASSKGDSNTGELFL.

This clonotype was seen many times. The junction and the germline gene differ at one end; a read error may be behind it. This chain joins TRBV29-1 and TRBJ2-7, with 7 bases fitting TRBD1. This CDR3 comprises 15 residues. Germline assignment: CDR1 SQVTM and CDR2 ANQGSEA. The CDR3 is CILDLRQGFGYEQYF. In nucleotides, the CDR3 is TGTATCCTGGATTTGAGACAGGGCTTTGGGTACGAGCAGTACTTC.

The V and J genes are TRBV7-9 and TRBJ1-1; maybe TRBD1 (5 bases). V was shortened by 8 bases and J by 1 base, with 11 bases between the two germline ends. The CDR3 spans 13 residues. The germline gives CDR1 SEHNR, CDR2 FQNEAQ (reference sequence). The CDR3, as DNA: TGTGCCAGCCATTCGGGGGGGAACACTGAAGCTTTCTTT. Amino acids: CASHSGGNTEAFF. Full variable domain (rest looked up from reference TRBV7-9 and TRBJ1-1): DTGVSQNPRHKITKRGQNVTFRCDPISEHNRLYWYRQTLGQGPEFLTYFQNEAQLEKSRLLSDRFSAERPKGSFSTLEIQRTEQGDSAMYLCASHSGGNTEAFFGQGTRLTVV.

CDR3: CASSQLGDSYGYTF. CDR3 nucleotides: TGTGCCAGCAGCCAATTAGGGGACAGCTATGGCTACACCTTC. V and J are TRBV3-1 and TRBJ1-2, with 7 bases identical to TRBD1. V lost 2 bases, J lost 4 bases, and 4 bases stayed unmatched. Germline CDR1 LGHDT, CDR2 YNNKEL (reference sequence). The CDR3 extends over 14 amino acids. Together with reference TRBV3-1 and TRBJ1-2, the CDR3 gives the full variable domain: DTAVSQTPKYLVTQMGNDKSIKCEQNLGHDTMYWYKQDSKKFLKIMFSYNNKELIINETVPNRFSPKSPDKAHLNLHINSLELGDSAVYFCASSQLGDSYGYTFGSGTRLTVV.

The V gene is TRBV28, the J gene TRBJ2-7; D ambiguous. There are 15 residues in the CDR3. CDR1 is MDHEN and CDR2 is SYDVKM in the germline V gene. V was clipped by 5 bases and J by 0 bases, with 14 bases between them. The CDR3 protein is CASSRRVEASYEQYF. CDR3 bases: TGTGCCAGCAGTCGCAGAGTGGAAGCCTCCTACGAGCAGTACTTC.

This clonotype was detected ten times or more. The chain employs TRBV28 and TRBJ1-1, with D possibly being TRBD1 (5 bases). Germline assignment: CDR1 MDHEN and CDR2 SYDVKM. V lost 0 bases and J lost 5, with 7 bases in between. This CDR3 is built from 13 residues. In DNA form, the CDR3 reads TGTGCCAGCAGTTTATGGGGGGGGACTGAAGCTTTCTTT. This codes for CASSLWGGTEAFF.

This clonotype was seen at least ten times. The V and J genes are TRBV28 and TRBJ1-5; possibly TRBD1 for D (5 bases). This CDR3 is built from 15 residues. The V end lost 5 bases, the J end lost 1 base, and 12 bases lay between the germline ends. The germline V gene encodes CDR1 MDHEN and CDR2 SYDVKM. In nucleotides, the CDR3 is TGTGCCAGCAGTCCATTGGGGGAGAGCAATCAGCCCCAGCATTTT. Encoded protein: CASSPLGESNQPQHF.

This chain joins TRBV28 and TRBJ2-7; the D gene could be TRBD1 or TRBD2 (5 bases each). The germline V gene encodes CDR1 MDHEN and CDR2 SYDVKM. The CDR3 loop spans 15 amino acids. V was pared by 6 bases and J by 3 bases, with 18 bases between. CDR3 amino acids: CASSPSGRLDYEQYF. In DNA form, the CDR3 reads TGTGCCAGCAGCCCTTCGGGACGCCTTGACTACGAGCAGTACTTC.

The gene calls are TRBV9 and TRBJ2-2, with D maybe TRBD1 (6 bases). With 3 bases removed from V and 4 bases from J, the gap between germline ends came to 10 bases. CDR1 and CDR2 from the germline V gene are SGDLS and YYNGEE. There are 14 residues in the CDR3. The CDR3 nucleotides read TGTGCCAGCAGCGGACAGGCCAGCACCGGGGAGCTGTTTTTT. As protein: CASSGQASTGELFF.

Regarding this clonotype: A much bigger clone sits one base away, suggesting this may be a read error. The CDR3 ends on some other residue instead of the conserved phenylalanine or tryptophan, so this is likely a read error. CDR3: CASTSGTGELFL. The CDR3 region has the DNA TGTGCCAGCACCTCGGGCACCGGGGAGCTGTTTTTG. V gene TRBV7-6 combines with J gene TRBJ2-2; unclear D gene. Trimming stripped 7 bases from V and 4 bases from J, with 7 bases between. From germline, CDR1 is SGHVS and CDR2 FNYEAQ. This CDR3 is 12 amino acids long.

A few counts support this clonotype. V usage is TRBV11-2 and J usage is TRBJ1-2; 7 positions match TRBD1. V lost 4 bases, J lost 6 bases, and 8 bases stayed unmatched. Per germline, CDR1 SGHAT and CDR2 FQNNGV. This CDR3 is 14 amino acids long. The CDR3 protein is CASSSPLDRDGYTF. In nucleotides, the CDR3 is TGTGCCAGCAGCTCTCCCCTTGACAGGGATGGCTACACCTTC.

This clonotype was counted many times. The J gene is TRBJ2-7, the V gene TRBV27, with 12 bases matching TRBD1. CDR1 is MNHEY, CDR2 SMNVEV, per germline (reference sequence). J lost 6 bases, V lost 3 bases, and 6 bases had no gene match. This CDR3 has 15 amino acids. CDR3 sequence reads: CASSFFGTGGSEQYF. The CDR3 nucleotides are TGTGCCAGCAGTTTCTTCGGGACAGGGGGCAGCGAGCAGTACTTC.

This clonotype was counted ten times or more. The chain links TRBV10-3 to TRBJ2-7, with TRBD1 matching 7 bases. Germline V gene sequence: CDR1 ENHRY, CDR2 SYGVKD. V dropped 6 bases and J dropped 3; count of bases not matched to a gene: 8. The CDR3 spans 14 residues. The CDR3 protein is CAIRSATGNYEQYF. CDR3 in DNA: TGTGCCATCAGATCAGCGACAGGGAACTACGAGCAGTACTTC.

The chain links TRBV12-3 or TRBV12-4 to TRBJ2-1, with D hard to call. The CDR3 is 11 amino acids. Trimming cost V 6 bases and J 15 bases, with 15 bases left between them. The CDR3 protein is CASSTSPTLFF. CDR3 DNA sequence: TGTGCCAGCAGCACGTCACCTACCCTGTTCTTC.

This clonotype came up many times. V is TRBV6-5 and J is TRBJ2-7; no clear D gene. The CDR3 consists of 15 residues. Germline V gene data show CDR1 as MNHEY and CDR2 as SVGAGI. V was cut by 3 bases and J by 2 bases, with 14 bases left in between. Written as DNA, the CDR3 is TGTGCCAGCAGTTATCAACCCAACCAACCCTACGAGCAGTACTTC. Amino acid sequence: CASSYQPNQPYEQYF.

In its sample, this clonotype was seen many times. This chain connects TRBV6-5 to TRBJ1-1; TRBD1 is a possible D gene (5 bases). From germline, CDR1 is MNHEY and CDR2 SVGAGI. V lost 8 bases and J lost 4, with 17 bases in between. The CDR3 totals 14 residues. CDR3 coding DNA: TGTGCCAGCTCCAGAGGGCTTAGGGGCACTGAAGCTTTCTTT. Translating gives CASSRGLRGTEAFF.

The V call is TRBV5-1, the J call TRBJ2-5, with D possibly matching TRBD1 (6 bases). Germline CDR1 SGHRS, CDR2 YFSETQ. The length of the CDR3 is 14 residues. Trimming took 7 bases from V and 1 from J, leaving 14 bases between them. CDR3 coding DNA: TGCGCCAGCGGGGAAGACAGGTTCCAAGAGACCCAGTACTTC. Translated: CASGEDRFQETQYF.

The chain combines TRBV12-3 or TRBV12-4 with TRBJ1-6; D is perhaps TRBD1 (5 bases). The CDR3 covers 15 residues. V shed 1 base and J shed 14 bases, with 18 bases lying between them. The CDR3 nucleotides read TGTGCCAGCAGTTTAGGTTTGCGGGGGACGAGATCCCTCCACTTT. Its protein product is CASSLGLRGTRSLHF.

On this clonotype itself: Possible read error: a much larger clone is one base away. This rearrangement joins TRBV11-1 to TRBJ1-1, with 12 bases matching TRBD1. The CDR3 extends over 19 amino acids. The V segment lost 5 bases and the J segment 3 bases; nucleotides outside the gene matches: 16. CDR1 is SGHAT and CDR2 is FQDESV in the germline V gene (reference sequence). CDR3: CASSRPRMGQGAGDTEAFF. CDR3 nucleotide sequence: TGTGCCAGCAGCCGACCCCGTATGGGACAGGGGGCTGGGGACACTGAAGCTTTCTTT.

This clonotype was found many times. The chain couples TRBV12-3 or TRBV12-4 to TRBJ1-5; D is ambiguous. V dropped 5 bases and J dropped 3 bases, with 11 bases sitting between them. The length of the CDR3 is 14 residues. The CDR3 DNA follows: TGTGCCAGCAGTCCCGACGGTACCAATCAGCCCCAGCATTTT. It translates to CASSPDGTNQPQHF.

J is TRBJ2-6 and V is TRBV6-2 or TRBV6-3; possibly TRBD2 for D (6 bases). V was clipped by 0 bases and J by 0 bases, with 12 bases between them. Per germline, CDR1 MNHEY and CDR2 SVGEGT. This CDR3 contains 18 residues. CDR3 coding DNA: TGTGCCAGCAGTTACTCCGGGGGTGTCAGCTCTGGGGCCAACGTCCTGACTTTC. Translating it yields CASSYSGGVSSGANVLTF.